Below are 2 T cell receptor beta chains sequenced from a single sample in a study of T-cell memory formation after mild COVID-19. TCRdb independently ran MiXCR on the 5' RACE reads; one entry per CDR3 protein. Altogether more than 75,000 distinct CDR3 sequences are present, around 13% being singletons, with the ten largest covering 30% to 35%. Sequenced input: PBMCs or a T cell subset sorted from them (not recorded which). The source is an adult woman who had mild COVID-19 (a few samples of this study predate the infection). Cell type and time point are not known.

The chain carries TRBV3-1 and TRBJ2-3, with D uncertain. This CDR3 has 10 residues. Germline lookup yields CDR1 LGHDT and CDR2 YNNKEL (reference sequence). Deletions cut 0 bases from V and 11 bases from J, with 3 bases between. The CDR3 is CASSQEKQYF. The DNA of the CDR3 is TGTGCCAGCAGCCAAGAGAAGCAGTATTTT.

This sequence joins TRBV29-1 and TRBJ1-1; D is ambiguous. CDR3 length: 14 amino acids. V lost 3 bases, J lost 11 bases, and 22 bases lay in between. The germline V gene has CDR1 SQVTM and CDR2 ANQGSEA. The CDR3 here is CSVDFPRAPSMAFF. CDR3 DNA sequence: TGCAGCGTTGATTTCCCGCGGGCCCCGTCGATGGCTTTCTTT.